This T cell receptor (beta chain) was documented in a study of cytomegalovirus exposure and HLA in healthy donors. PCR involved 60 Vbeta and 13 Jbeta primers. Some clones are missing from TCRdb's copy, which holds only in-frame ones; the method was immunoSEQ multiplex PCR. Altogether roughly 100,000 clones are present, 60% to 80% being singletons, with the ten largest covering roughly 2.8%. Notes on the study in general: Productive status was seen about 87% or about 30% of the time for most TCR beta V segments in an earlier analysis.

The V gene lost 6 bases and the J gene lost 5 bases, with 22 bases spanning the gap. Germline V gene data show CDR1 as MDHEN and CDR2 as SYDVKM. The CDR3 spans 16 residues. Details on this clone: Its antigen remains unidentified.

The sequenced material came from PBMCs. This clonotype was obtained from a female donor in good health and CMV-seronegative. V is TRBV28 and J is TRBJ1-1; D ambiguous. The CDR3, as DNA: TGTGCCAGCAGCCAGATGCCGAGGACTCAGAGGACTGAAGCTTTCTTT. Protein sequence: CASSQMPRTQRTEAFF.